The 14 T cell receptor beta chains in this list originate from one sample, sequenced in a study of blood T cell repertoires in COVID-19. TCRdb's copy holds only in-frame clones and misses some; the assay was immunoSEQ multiplex PCR. The top ten clones hold over 5.5% of a sample with some 300,000 clones, 85% to 90% of them seen once. Sequencing was carried out using peripheral blood. Receptors originate from a woman in her 50s with COVID-19, enrolled during active disease.

This clone came up a few times. This chain uses TRBV5-4 with TRBJ1-6; TRBD1 aligns across 8 bases. This CDR3 has 15 residues. The V segment lost 5 bases and the J segment 7 bases; nucleotides outside the gene matches: 8. The germline CDR1 and CDR2 sequences are SGHNT and YYREEE (reference sequence). The CDR3 loop reads CASRTTGVANSPLHF. The CDR3 DNA is TGTGCCAGCAGGACGACAGGGGTGGCGAATTCACCCCTCCACTTT.

V is TRBV27 and J is TRBJ2-2; 7 bases fit TRBD1. Germline CDR1 reads MNHEY; CDR2 reads SMNVEV (reference sequence). This CDR3 spans 17 amino acids. Unmatched junction bases numbered 10, after V lost 5 bases and J lost 1 base. CDR3 in DNA: TGTGCCAGCAGTGCCTCAGGGGGATTAAGGAACACCGGGGAGCTGTTTTTT. Translated, it gives CASSASGGLRNTGELFF.

CDR3 region: CASTGQGRTYGYTF. CDR3 coding DNA: TGTGCCTCCACGGGACAGGGGCGGACCTATGGCTACACCTTC. This rearrangement joins TRBV30 to TRBJ1-2; TRBD1 matches 10 bases. After removal of 7 bases from V and 4 bases from J, the junction contained 9 bases not matched to a gene. CDR1 is GTSNPN and CDR2 is SVGIG in the germline V gene (reference sequence). The CDR3 is 14 amino acids.

CDR3: CASSVVAGASTNYGYTF. The DNA of the CDR3 is TGTGCCAGCAGCGTAGTGGCAGGGGCCAGTACTAACTATGGCTACACCTTC. V gene TRBV9 combines with J gene TRBJ1-2; D possibly corresponds to TRBD1 (6 bases). V gave up 0 bases and J gave up 0 bases, with 15 bases separating them. The CDR3 length is 17 residues. Per germline, CDR1 SGDLS and CDR2 YYNGEE.

The rearrangement joins TRBV5-6 to TRBJ1-1; no clear D gene. CDR3 length: 14 amino acids. Germline loops: CDR1 SGHDT, CDR2 YYEEEE. Between the trimmed V and J ends, which lost 7 bases and 7 bases, there was a span of 20 bases. In DNA form, the CDR3 reads TGTGCCAGCGTACGGAGGGCCCTACCCTATGAAGCTTTCTTT. As protein: CASVRRALPYEAFF.

The rearrangement links TRBV7-6 to TRBJ2-5; possible D gene TRBD2, 5 bases. The CDR3 spans 13 residues. The ends were cut back, 3 bases at V and 2 bases at J, with 7 bases in the middle. The germline CDR1 and CDR2 sequences are SGHVS and FNYEAQ. The CDR3 sequence is CASSFGVQETQYF. CDR3 bases: TGTGCCAGCAGCTTCGGGGTTCAAGAGACCCAGTACTTC. Based on the CDR3 plus reference TRBV7-6 and TRBJ2-5, the full variable domain is GAGVSQSPRYKVTKRGQDVALRCDPISGHVSLYWYRQALGQGPEFLTYFNYEAQQDKSGLPNDRFSAERPEGSISTLTIQRTEQRDSAMYRCASSFGVQETQYFGPGTRLLVL.

The gene calls are TRBV29-1 and TRBJ2-7; 9 nucleotides align to TRBD1. Trimming took 3 bases from V and 7 from J; bases not matched to a gene: 4. This CDR3 contains 12 residues. Germline assignment: CDR1 SQVTM and CDR2 ANQGSEA. This CDR3 is CSVEGTGREQYF. CDR3 in DNA: TGCAGCGTTGAGGGGACAGGGCGAGAGCAGTACTTC.

In DNA, the CDR3 is TGCGCCAGCAGCAGGGGACAGGGTCGTAATTTGGCTAATGAAAAACTGTTTTTT. It is translated as CASSRGQGRNLANEKLFF. The chain is built from TRBV5-1 and TRBJ1-4; TRBD1 matches at 9 bases. CDR1 and CDR2 (germline): SGHRS, YFSETQ. Unmatched junction bases numbered 13, after V lost 4 bases and J lost 3 bases. CDR3 length equals 18 residues.

This clone came up a few times. The rearrangement links TRBV4-1 to TRBJ2-1; D possibly corresponds to TRBD2 (6 bases). Trimming took 4 bases from V and 10 from J, leaving 11 bases between them. From germline, CDR1 is MGHRA and CDR2 YSYEKL. The CDR3 consists of 12 residues. The CDR3 DNA reads as TGCGCCAGCAGCCGACCCGGACTAGAGCAGTTCTTC. It is translated as CASSRPGLEQFF.

This clone was observed a single time. This chain uses TRBV19 with TRBJ2-1; D unresolved. Germline V gene data show CDR1 as LNHDA and CDR2 as SQIVND (reference sequence). V was cut by 5 bases and J by 8 bases, with 13 bases left in between. The CDR3 has 13 amino acids. The CDR3 loop is CASSFLVSYEQFF. The CDR3 DNA follows: TGTGCCAGTAGTTTCCTAGTATCGTATGAGCAGTTCTTC.

This clone was observed a single time. The chain has TRBV7-9 and TRBJ1-1; D gene uncertain. The germline V gene has CDR1 SEHNR and CDR2 FQNEAQ (reference sequence). This CDR3 is built from 12 residues. The ends were cut back, 1 base at V and 7 bases at J, with 7 bases in the middle. In DNA form, the CDR3 reads TGTGCCAGCAGCTTAGGGCAGCGTGAAGCTTTCTTT. Translation gives CASSLGQREAFF.

This rearrangement joins TRBV11-2 to TRBJ2-1, with no clear D. The germline V gene has CDR1 SGHAT and CDR2 FQNNGV. The V gene lost 3 bases and the J gene lost 3 bases, with 9 bases spanning the gap. The CDR3 is made up of 14 amino acids. The CDR3 bases are TGTGCCAGCAGCTTTTCTCTAATCTACAATGAGCAGTTCTTC. The encoded protein is CASSFSLIYNEQFF. The entire variable domain, with the rest obtained from reference TRBV11-2 and TRBJ2-1, is as follows: EAGVAQSPRYKIIEKRQSVAFWCNPISGHATLYWYQQILGQGPKLLIQFQNNGVVDDSQLPKDRFSAERLKGVDSTLKIQPAKLEDSAVYLCASSFSLIYNEQFFGPGTRLTVL.

J is TRBJ1-5 and V is TRBV28; TRBD1 agrees at 8 bases. CDR3 length equals 15 residues. The V segment lost 6 bases and the J segment 6 bases; nucleotides outside the gene matches: 10. Germline V CDR1 and CDR2: MDHEN, SYDVKM. CDR3 in DNA: TGTGCCAGCAGACGAGGTCAGGGGGCAGGTCAGCCCCAGCATTTT. The encoded protein is CASRRGQGAGQPQHF.

The rearrangement links TRBV11-2 to TRBJ2-3; 10 bases are a match to TRBD1. V shed 4 bases, J shed 1 base, and the junction held 14 bases outside the gene matches. This CDR3 spans 19 amino acids. The germline V gene has CDR1 SGHAT and CDR2 FQNNGV. In DNA, the CDR3 is TGTGCCAGCAGCTCCAGGCCTCCCACCGGGACAGGGGGCACAGATACGCAGTATTTT. It specifies CASSSRPPTGTGGTDTQYF.